The T cell receptor (beta chain) under discussion was sequenced for a study of T cell responses to AZD1222 COVID-19 vaccine. Study-level points and caveats: Rises in breadth and depth of Spike-specific TCRs came after two AZD1222 doses. The number of AZD1222 recipients seropositive at baseline was only five to seven. Spike was spanned by vaccine-associated CD4 TCRs, with dominance at 160-218 and 743-854.

V lost 0 bases and J 8 bases, leaving 21 bases between the germline ends. The length of the CDR3 is 17 residues. Germline V gives CDR1 SGDLS, CDR2 YYNGEE. On this clone itself: Its antigen remains unidentified.

Second-dose intervals of approximately 4 or approximately 12 weeks were pooled. Assay used: immunoSEQ multiplex PCR; TCRdb lists only in-frame clones, some missing. The sample includes roughly 87,000 clones, about 90% of them seen just once. This TCR came from an adult who received the AZD1222 COVID-19 vaccine. Sequencing used peripheral blood, obtained 28 days after the second AZD1222 dose. The chain uses TRBV9 and TRBJ2-1; D might be TRBD2 (5 bases). The CDR3 DNA reads TGTGCCAGCAGCGTAGATCCCCGAGTTAGAGGGCGCGATGAGCAGTTCTTC. Translating gives CASSVDPRVRGRDEQFF.